These T cell receptor beta chains were read from a single sample in a study of T cells after yellow fever vaccination. TCRdb re-derived calls from the 5' RACE reads in MiXCR, one entry per CDR3 protein. The top ten hold more than 2% of the sample, which has under 200,000 distinct CDR3 sequences, under 7.5% seen once. The source was CD4+ T cells sorted from PBMCs, collected around 5 days after the first yellow fever vaccination. The receptors shown here come from a man younger than 30 who received the YFV17D yellow fever vaccine. Each CDR3 is given with its conserved first and last residue. Each record gives: D gene, V gene, J gene, clone size, CDR3 protein, CDR3 DNA. The D gene is left open where the match is weak. Rows give clone size only sometimes, using once, few, many, or a class for an expanded clone.

.,TRBV18,TRBJ2-7,few,CASSRGDLGEQYF,TGTGCCAGCTCACGGGGGGATCTTGGCGAGCAGTACTTC
.,TRBV5-6,TRBJ1-2,.,CASSLRGVGNYGYTF,TGTGCCAGCAGCCTCCGTGGGGTGGGGAACTATGGCTACACCTTC
TRBD1,TRBV7-2,TRBJ1-2,many,CASSSGQGYGYTF,TGTGCCAGCAGTTCTGGACAGGGCTATGGCTACACCTTC
TRBD1,TRBV11-2,TRBJ2-1,few,CASSLLTGGKNEQFF,TGTGCCAGCAGCTTATTGACAGGGGGCAAGAATGAGCAGTTCTTC
.,TRBV5-1,TRBJ1-3,many,CASSFGGEGNTIYF,TGCGCCAGCAGCTTTGGAGGGGAAGGAAACACCATATATTTT
TRBD1,TRBV5-1,TRBJ2-5,.,CASSTGDVVRETQYF,TGCGCCAGTTCGACAGGGGATGTTGTTAGAGAGACCCAGTACTTC
.,TRBV10-3,TRBJ2-3,many,CAISEPWDLTDTQYF,TGTGCCATCAGTGAGCCCTGGGACTTAACAGATACGCAGTATTTT
TRBD2,TRBV30,TRBJ2-2,.,CAWTPIAGGTGELFF,TGTGCCTGGACCCCAATAGCGGGGGGCACCGGGGAGCTGTTTTTT
.,TRBV20-1,TRBJ2-2,many,CSARTGLVGELFF,TGCAGTGCTAGGACTGGGCTTGTCGGGGAGCTGTTTTTT
.,TRBV11-2,TRBJ2-6,many,CASSLGRAGANVLTF,TGTGCCAGCAGCTTAGGCAGGGCTGGGGCCAACGTCCTGACTTTC
TRBD2,TRBV19,TRBJ2-3,many,CASPGTSGPTDTQYF,TGTGCCAGTCCCGGGACTAGCGGACCCACAGATACGCAGTATTTT
.,TRBV7-8,TRBJ2-7,.,CASSLAGSGEAYEQYF,TGTGCCAGCAGCTTAGCGGGGTCAGGGGAAGCCTACGAGCAGTACTTC
TRBD1,TRBV5-1,TRBJ1-6,.,CASSPSWDSGNSPLHF,TGCGCCAGCAGCCCTTCGTGGGACAGCGGGAATTCACCCCTCCACTTT
.,TRBV3-1,TRBJ2-1,many,CASSLTLSDEQFF,TGTGCCAGCAGCCTTACATTGAGCGATGAGCAGTTCTTC
.,TRBV7-2,TRBJ2-1,few,CASSLGPTYNEQFF,TGTGCCAGCAGCCTCGGCCCCACTTACAATGAGCAGTTCTTC
TRBD1,TRBV11-2,TRBJ2-7,.,CASSLRDSYREQYF,TGTGCCAGCAGCTTAAGGGACAGCTACCGGGAGCAGTACTTC
.,TRBV5-1,TRBJ1-1,many,CASSQQGNTEAFF,TGCGCCAGCAGCCAACAGGGGAACACTGAAGCTTTCTTT
.,TRBV2,TRBJ1-1,many,CASRTSGTEAFF,TGTGCCAGCAGGACCTCGGGAACTGAAGCTTTCTTT
.,TRBV6-5,TRBJ1-2,many,CASSYALRGREYGYTF,TGTGCCAGCAGTTACGCTTTAAGGGGCAGGGAGTATGGCTACACCTTC
TRBD1,TRBV5-1,TRBJ2-1,many,CASSFRTGGDFANEQFF,TGCGCCAGCAGCTTTAGGACAGGGGGCGACTTTGCCAATGAGCAGTTCTTC
.,TRBV28,TRBJ2-6,few,CASSSHDTGANVLTF,TGTGCCAGCAGTTCACACGATACTGGGGCCAACGTCCTGACTTTC
.,TRBV6-1,TRBJ2-1,.,CASRSAYNEQFF,TGTGCCAGCAGGTCTGCCTACAATGAGCAGTTCTTC
.,TRBV5-5,TRBJ1-6,few,CASSLRESSPLHF,TGTGCCAGCAGCTTGAGGGAGAGTTCACCCCTCCACTTT
.,TRBV7-2,TRBJ2-3,many,CASSRRTDTQYF,TGTGCCAGCAGCCGCAGAACAGATACGCAGTATTTT
.,TRBV12-3/TRBV12-4,TRBJ2-5,few,CASRKSYRPSETQYF,TGTGCCAGCAGAAAGTCGTATCGGCCGTCGGAGACCCAGTACTTC
.,TRBV6-1,TRBJ2-5,many,CASSEHRGKRTQYF,TGTGCCAGCAGTGAACACCGCGGCAAGCGAACCCAGTACTTC
.,TRBV7-2,TRBJ2-1,few,CASSLSQVNEQFF,TGTGCCAGCAGCTTAAGTCAGGTCAATGAGCAGTTCTTC
.,TRBV7-2,TRBJ2-1,many,CASSLSGNTGEQFF,TGTGCCAGCAGCTTATCGGGAAATACGGGTGAGCAGTTCTTC
.,TRBV2,TRBJ2-5,few,CASTEGGRGAAQYF,TGTGCCAGCACTGAAGGTGGTCGGGGGGCGGCCCAGTACTTC
.,TRBV14,TRBJ1-2,many,CASSQVRGRETLYGYTF,TGTGCCAGCAGCCAAGTTCGAGGCAGGGAGACCCTCTATGGCTACACCTTC
.,TRBV4-2,TRBJ1-4,many,CASCQGGEKLFF,TGTGCCAGCTGCCAGGGAGGTGAAAAACTGTTTTTT
.,TRBV5-1,TRBJ2-3,few,CASSLIAPDTQYF,TGCGCCAGCAGCTTGATCGCGCCAGATACGCAGTATTTT
.,TRBV3-1,TRBJ1-1,many,CASSQGTGWTEAFF,TGTGCCAGCAGCCAAGGTACAGGGTGGACTGAAGCTTTCTTT
.,TRBV18,TRBJ1-1,.,CASSPDIHTEAFF,TGTGCCAGCTCACCCGACATACACACTGAAGCTTTCTTT
TRBD1,TRBV20-1,TRBJ2-1,few,CSASDLRDRSFF,TGCAGTGCTAGTGACCTCCGGGACAGGTCTTTCTTC
TRBD1,TRBV6-1,TRBJ1-5,many,CASSGLTGLDQPQHF,TGTGCCAGCAGTGGATTGACAGGGTTGGATCAGCCCCAGCATTTT
TRBD2,TRBV18,TRBJ2-7,many,CASSRGAYEQYF,TGTGCCAGCTCCCGGGGGGCCTACGAGCAGTACTTC
.,TRBV18,TRBJ2-3,few,CASSPLPHSPTDTQYF,TGTGCCAGCTCACCCCTACCCCACTCACCCACAGATACGCAGTATTTT
.,TRBV7-2,TRBJ1-2,many,CASSLVRADGYTF,TGTGCCAGCAGCTTAGTACGGGCGGATGGCTACACCTTC
.,TRBV28,TRBJ2-4,.,CASSFARHPGGKNIQYF,TGTGCCAGCAGTTTTGCCAGACACCCCGGAGGCAAAAACATTCAGTACTTC
.,TRBV5-1,TRBJ2-1,.,CASSRLPGTILANEQFF,TGCGCCAGCAGCCGTTTGCCCGGGACGATCCTGGCCAATGAGCAGTTCTTC
.,TRBV4-3,TRBJ2-3,many,CASSQDPPGGGTDTQYF,TGCGCCAGCAGCCAAGATCCACCCGGCGGGGGCACAGATACGCAGTATTTT
TRBD2,TRBV11-1,TRBJ2-7,once,CASSWTSGGAYDQYF,TGTGCCAGCAGTTGGACTAGCGGGGGAGCGTACGATCAGTACTTC
.,TRBV30,TRBJ1-2,many,CACRQALNYGYTF,TGTGCCTGCAGACAGGCTCTTAACTATGGCTACACCTTC